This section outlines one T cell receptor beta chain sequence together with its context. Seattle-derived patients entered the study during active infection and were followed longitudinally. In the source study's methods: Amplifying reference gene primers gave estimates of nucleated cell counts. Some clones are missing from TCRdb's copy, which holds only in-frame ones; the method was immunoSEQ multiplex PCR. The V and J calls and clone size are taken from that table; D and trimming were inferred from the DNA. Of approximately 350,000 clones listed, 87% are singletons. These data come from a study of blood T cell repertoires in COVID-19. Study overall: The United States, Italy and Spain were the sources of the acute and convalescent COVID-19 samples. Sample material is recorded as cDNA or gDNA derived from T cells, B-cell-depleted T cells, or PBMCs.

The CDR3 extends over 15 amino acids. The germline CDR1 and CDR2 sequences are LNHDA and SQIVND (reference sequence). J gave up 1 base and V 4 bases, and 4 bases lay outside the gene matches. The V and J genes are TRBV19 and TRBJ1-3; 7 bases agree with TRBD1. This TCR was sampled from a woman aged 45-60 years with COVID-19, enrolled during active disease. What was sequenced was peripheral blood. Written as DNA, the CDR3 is TGTGCCAGTAGTAAGAGACAGGGTTCTGGAAACACCATATATTTT. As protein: CASSKRQGSGNTIYF.